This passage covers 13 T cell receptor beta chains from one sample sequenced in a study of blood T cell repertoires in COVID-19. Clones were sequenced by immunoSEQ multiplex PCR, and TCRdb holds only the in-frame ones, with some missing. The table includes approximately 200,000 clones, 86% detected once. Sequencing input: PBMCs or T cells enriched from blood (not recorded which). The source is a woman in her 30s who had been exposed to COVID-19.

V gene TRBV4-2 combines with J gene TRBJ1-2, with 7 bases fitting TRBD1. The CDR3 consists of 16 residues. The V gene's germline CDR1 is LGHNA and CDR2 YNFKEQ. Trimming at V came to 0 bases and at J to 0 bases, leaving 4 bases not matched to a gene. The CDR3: CASSQDSGTANYGYTF. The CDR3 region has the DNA TGTGCCAGCAGCCAAGATTCAGGGACAGCTAACTATGGCTACACCTTC.

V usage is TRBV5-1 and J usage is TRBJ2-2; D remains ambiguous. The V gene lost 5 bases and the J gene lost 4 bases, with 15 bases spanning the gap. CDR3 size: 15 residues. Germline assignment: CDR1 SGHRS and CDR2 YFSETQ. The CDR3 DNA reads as TGCGCCAGCAGACCCGCCACAGCCGGCACCGGGGAGCTGTTTTTT. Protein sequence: CASRPATAGTGELFF.

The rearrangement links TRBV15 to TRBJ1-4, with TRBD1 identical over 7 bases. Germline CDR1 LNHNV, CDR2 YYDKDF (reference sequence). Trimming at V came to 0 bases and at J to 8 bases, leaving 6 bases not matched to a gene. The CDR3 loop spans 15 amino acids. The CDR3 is CATSRDPQGEEKLFF. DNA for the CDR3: TGTGCCACCAGCAGAGATCCCCAGGGGGAAGAAAAACTGTTTTTT.

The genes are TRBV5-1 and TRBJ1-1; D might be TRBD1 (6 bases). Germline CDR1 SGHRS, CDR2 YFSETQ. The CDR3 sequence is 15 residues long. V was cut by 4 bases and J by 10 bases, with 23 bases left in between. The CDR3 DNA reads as TGCGCCAGCAGCCCGCCGGGCTCAGGGGATCTAATAGCTTTCTTT. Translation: CASSPPGSGDLIAFF.

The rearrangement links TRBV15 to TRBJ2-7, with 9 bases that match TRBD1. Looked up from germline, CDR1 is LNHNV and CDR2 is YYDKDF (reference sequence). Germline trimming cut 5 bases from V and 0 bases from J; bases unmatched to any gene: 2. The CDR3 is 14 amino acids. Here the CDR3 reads CATSRDRASYEQYF. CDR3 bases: TGTGCCACCAGCCGGGACAGGGCCTCCTACGAGCAGTACTTC.

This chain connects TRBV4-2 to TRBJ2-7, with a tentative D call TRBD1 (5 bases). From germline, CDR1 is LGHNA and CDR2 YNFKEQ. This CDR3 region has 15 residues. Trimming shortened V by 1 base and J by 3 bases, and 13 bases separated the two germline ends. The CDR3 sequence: CASSQVQGVNYEQYF. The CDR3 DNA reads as TGTGCCAGCAGCCAAGTACAAGGGGTGAACTACGAGCAGTACTTC.

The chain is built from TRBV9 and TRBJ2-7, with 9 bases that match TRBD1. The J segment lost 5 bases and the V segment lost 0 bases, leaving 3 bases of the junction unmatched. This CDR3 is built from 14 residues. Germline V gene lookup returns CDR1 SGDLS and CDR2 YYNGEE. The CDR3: CASSVDHRGHEQYF. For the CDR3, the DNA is TGTGCCAGCAGCGTAGATCACAGGGGGCACGAGCAGTACTTC.

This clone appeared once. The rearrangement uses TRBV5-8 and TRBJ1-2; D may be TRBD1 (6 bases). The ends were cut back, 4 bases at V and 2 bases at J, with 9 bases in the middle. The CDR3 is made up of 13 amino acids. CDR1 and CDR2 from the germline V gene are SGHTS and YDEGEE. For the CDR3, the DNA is TGTGCCAGCAGCCGGACAGACAACTATGGCTACACCTTC. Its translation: CASSRTDNYGYTF.

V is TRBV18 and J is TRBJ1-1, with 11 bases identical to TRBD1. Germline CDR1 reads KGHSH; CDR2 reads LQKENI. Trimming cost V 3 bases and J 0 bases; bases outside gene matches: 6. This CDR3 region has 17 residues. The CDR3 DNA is TGTGCCAGCTCACCTTTCGGGACAGGGGGAATGAACACTGAAGCTTTCTTT. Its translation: CASSPFGTGGMNTEAFF.

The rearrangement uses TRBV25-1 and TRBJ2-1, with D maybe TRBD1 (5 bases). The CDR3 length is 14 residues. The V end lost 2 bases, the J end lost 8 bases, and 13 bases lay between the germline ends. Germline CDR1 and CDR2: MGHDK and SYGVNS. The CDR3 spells CASSEQGHVDEQFF. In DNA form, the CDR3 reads TGTGCCAGCAGTGAACAAGGACATGTAGATGAGCAGTTCTTC. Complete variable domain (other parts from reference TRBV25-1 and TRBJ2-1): EADIYQTPRYLVIGTGKKITLECSQTMGHDKMYWYQQDPGMELHLIHYSYGVNSTEKGDLSSESTVSRIRTEHFPLTLESARPSHTSQYLCASSEQGHVDEQFFGPGTRLTVL.

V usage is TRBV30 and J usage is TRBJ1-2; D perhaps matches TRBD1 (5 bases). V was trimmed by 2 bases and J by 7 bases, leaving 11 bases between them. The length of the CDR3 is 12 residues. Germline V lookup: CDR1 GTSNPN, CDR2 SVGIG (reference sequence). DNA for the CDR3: TGTGCCTGGAGTACTGGGGCCGTTGGCTACACCTTC. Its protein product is CAWSTGAVGYTF. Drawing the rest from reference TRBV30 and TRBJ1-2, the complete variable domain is SQTIHQWPATLVQPVGSPLSLECTVEGTSNPNLYWYRQAAGRGLQLLFYSVGIGQISSEVPQNLSASRPQDRQFILSSKKLLLSDSGFYLCAWSTGAVGYTFGSGTRLTVV.

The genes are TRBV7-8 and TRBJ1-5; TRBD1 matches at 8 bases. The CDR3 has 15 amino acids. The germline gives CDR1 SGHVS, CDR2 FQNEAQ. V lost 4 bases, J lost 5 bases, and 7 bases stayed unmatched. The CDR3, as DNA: TGTGCCAGCAGCTCGGACAGGGCGAGCTATCAGCCCCAGCATTTT. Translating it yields CASSSDRASYQPQHF.

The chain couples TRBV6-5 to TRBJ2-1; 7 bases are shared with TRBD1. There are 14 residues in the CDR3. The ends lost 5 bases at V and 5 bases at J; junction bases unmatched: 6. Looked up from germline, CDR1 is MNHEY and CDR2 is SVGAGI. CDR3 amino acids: CASSITGQNNEQFF. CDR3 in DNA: TGTGCCAGCAGTATAACGGGACAGAACAATGAGCAGTTCTTC.